This TCR beta chain originates from a study of shared clonotypes between healthy human individuals. The CDR3 runs 15 residues. V shed 4 bases and J shed 4 bases, with 16 bases lying between them. Germline lookup yields CDR1 LNHDA and CDR2 SQIVND (reference sequence). This clone was picked up a small number of times. Profiled with immunoSEQ multiplex PCR; TCRdb holds only in-frame clones, not every one. Counted here are 640,000 or so clones, approximately 75% occurring once; the ten biggest clones make up 1.5% to 2%. The TCR comes from a woman in her thirties in good health. This chain links TRBV19 with TRBJ1-2; D is possibly TRBD1 (6 bases). The specimen sequenced was memory CD4+ T cells sorted from blood. Stated subset: CD45RA-negative fraction. This CDR3 is CASSNQGSNSYGYTF. The CDR3 DNA reads TGTGCCAGTAGTAACCAGGGGTCGAACAGCTATGGCTACACCTTC.